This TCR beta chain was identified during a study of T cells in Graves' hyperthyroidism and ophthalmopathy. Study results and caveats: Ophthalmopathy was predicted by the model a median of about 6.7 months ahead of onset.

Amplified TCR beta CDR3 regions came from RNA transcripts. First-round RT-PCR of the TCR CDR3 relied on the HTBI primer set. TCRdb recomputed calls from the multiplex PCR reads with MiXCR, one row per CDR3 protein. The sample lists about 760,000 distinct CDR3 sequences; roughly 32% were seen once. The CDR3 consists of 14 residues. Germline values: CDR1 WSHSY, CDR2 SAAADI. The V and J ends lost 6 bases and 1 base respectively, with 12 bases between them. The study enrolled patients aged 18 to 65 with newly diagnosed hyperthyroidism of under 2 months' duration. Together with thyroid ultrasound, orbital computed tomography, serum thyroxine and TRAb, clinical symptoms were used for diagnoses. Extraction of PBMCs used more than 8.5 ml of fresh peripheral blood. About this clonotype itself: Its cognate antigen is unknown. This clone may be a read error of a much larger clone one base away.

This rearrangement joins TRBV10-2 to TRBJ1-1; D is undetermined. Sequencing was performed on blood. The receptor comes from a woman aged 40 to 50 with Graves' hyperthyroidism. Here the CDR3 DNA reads TGCGCCAGCAGCCCGGGTCGATCGAACACTGAAGCTTTCTTT. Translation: CASSPGRSNTEAFF.